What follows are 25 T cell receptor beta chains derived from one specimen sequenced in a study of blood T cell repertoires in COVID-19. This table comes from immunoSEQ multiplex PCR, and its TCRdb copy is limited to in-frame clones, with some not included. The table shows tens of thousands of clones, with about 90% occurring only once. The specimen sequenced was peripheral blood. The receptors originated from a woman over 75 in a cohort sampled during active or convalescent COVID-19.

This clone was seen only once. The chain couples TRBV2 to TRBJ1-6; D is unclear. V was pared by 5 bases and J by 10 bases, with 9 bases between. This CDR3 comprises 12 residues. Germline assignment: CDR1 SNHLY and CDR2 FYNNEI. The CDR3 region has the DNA TGTGCCAGCAGTATATCGCGGTCACCCCTCCACTTT. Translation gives CASSISRSPLHF.

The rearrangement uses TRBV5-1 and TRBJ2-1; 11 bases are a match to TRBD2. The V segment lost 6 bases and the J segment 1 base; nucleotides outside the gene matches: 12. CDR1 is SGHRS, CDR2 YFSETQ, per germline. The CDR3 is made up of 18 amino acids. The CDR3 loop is CASTRLAGGPSSYNEQFF. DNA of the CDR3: TGCGCCAGCACCCGGCTAGCGGGAGGCCCCTCTTCCTACAATGAGCAGTTCTTC.

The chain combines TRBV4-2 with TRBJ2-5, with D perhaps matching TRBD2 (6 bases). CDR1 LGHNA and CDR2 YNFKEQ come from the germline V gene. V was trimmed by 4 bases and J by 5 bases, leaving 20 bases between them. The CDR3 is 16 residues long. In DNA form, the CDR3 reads TGTGCCAGCAGCCCGACCTATTCGATGGGAGGCGAGACCCAGTACTTC. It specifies CASSPTYSMGGETQYF.

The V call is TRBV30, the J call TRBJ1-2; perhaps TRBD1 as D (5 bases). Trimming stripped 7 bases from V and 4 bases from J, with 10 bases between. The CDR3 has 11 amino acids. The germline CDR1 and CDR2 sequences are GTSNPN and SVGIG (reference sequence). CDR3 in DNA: TGTGCCTTTGGGGGGAGCTATGGCTACACCTTC. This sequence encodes CAFGGSYGYTF.

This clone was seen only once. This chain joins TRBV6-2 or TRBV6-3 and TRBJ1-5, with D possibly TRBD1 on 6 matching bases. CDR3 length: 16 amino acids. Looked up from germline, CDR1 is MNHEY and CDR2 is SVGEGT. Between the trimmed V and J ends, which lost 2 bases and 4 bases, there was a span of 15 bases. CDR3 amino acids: CASSYPGQTENQPQHF. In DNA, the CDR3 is TGTGCCAGCAGTTACCCGGGACAAACTGAGAATCAGCCCCAGCATTTT.

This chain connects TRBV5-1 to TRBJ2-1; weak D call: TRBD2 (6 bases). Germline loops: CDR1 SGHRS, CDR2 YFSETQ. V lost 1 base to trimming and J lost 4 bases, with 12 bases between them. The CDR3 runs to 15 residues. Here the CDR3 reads CASSLLSGGYNEQFF. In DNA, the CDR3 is TGCGCCAGCAGCTTGCTTAGCGGTGGTTACAATGAGCAGTTCTTC.

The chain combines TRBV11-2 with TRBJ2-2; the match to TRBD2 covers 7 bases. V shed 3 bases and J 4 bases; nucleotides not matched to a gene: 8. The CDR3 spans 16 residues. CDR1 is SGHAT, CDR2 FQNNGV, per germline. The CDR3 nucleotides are TGTGCCAGCAGCTTCGGGGGAGGGCCTGGCACCGGGGAGCTGTTTTTT. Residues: CASSFGGGPGTGELFF.

The CDR3 coding sequence is TGTGCCACCAGCAGAGGCCGTGGGCTTTCCTACGAGCAGTACTTC. It codes for CATSRGRGLSYEQYF. The chain carries TRBV15 and TRBJ2-7; D remains ambiguous. Trimming removed 1 base at V and 1 base at J, with 11 bases between. The germline gives CDR1 LNHNV, CDR2 YYDKDF (reference sequence). The length of the CDR3 is 15 residues.

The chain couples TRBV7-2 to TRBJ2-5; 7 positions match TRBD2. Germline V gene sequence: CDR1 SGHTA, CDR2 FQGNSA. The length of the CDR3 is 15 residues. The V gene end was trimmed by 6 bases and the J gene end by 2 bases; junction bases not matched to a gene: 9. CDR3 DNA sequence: TGTGCCAGCAGGGCCAAACCGGGACTACAAGAGACCCAGTACTTC. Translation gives CASRAKPGLQETQYF.

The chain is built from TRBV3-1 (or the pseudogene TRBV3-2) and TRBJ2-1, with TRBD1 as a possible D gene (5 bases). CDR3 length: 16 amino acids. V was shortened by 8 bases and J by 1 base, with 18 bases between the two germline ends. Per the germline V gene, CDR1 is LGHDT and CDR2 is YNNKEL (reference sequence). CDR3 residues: CASSAWGKGSYNEQFF. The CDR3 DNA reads TGTGCCAGCTCGGCCTGGGGCAAAGGGTCCTACAATGAGCAGTTCTTC.

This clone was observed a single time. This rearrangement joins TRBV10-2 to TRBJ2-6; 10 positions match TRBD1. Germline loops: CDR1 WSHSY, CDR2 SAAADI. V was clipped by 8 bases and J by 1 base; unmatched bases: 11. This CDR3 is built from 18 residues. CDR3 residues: CASGATGGKLSGANVLTF. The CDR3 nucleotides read TGCGCCAGCGGGGCGACAGGGGGCAAGTTGTCTGGGGCCAACGTCCTGACTTTC.

The CDR3 sequence is CAWSVRGRETQYF. CDR3 sequence (DNA): TGTGCCTGGAGTGTACGTGGTAGAGAGACCCAGTACTTC. The chain links TRBV30 to TRBJ2-5; D unclear. Trimming pared 0 bases from V and 4 bases from J, leaving 9 bases between. This CDR3 comprises 13 residues. Germline V lookup: CDR1 GTSNPN, CDR2 SVGIG (reference sequence).

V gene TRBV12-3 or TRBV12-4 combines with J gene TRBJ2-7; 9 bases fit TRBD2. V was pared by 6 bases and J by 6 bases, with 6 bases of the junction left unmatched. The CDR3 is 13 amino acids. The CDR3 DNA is TGTGCCAGCAGCCCGCGGGAGGGCCGCGAGCAGTACTTC. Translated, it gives CASSPREGREQYF.

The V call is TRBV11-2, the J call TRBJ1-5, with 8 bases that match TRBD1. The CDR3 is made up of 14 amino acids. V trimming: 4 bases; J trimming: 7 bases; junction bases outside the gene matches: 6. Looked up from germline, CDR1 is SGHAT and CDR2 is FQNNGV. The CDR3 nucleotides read TGTGCCAGCAGCTCCGCAGGGGGCTGGCAGCCCCAGCATTTT. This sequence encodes CASSSAGGWQPQHF. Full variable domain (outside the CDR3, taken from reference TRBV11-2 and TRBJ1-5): EAGVAQSPRYKIIEKRQSVAFWCNPISGHATLYWYQQILGQGPKLLIQFQNNGVVDDSQLPKDRFSAERLKGVDSTLKIQPAKLEDSAVYLCASSSAGGWQPQHFGDGTRLSIL.

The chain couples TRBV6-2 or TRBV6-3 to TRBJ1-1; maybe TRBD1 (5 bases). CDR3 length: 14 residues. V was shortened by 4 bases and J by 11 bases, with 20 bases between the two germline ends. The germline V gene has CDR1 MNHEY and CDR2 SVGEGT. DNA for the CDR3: TGTGCCAGCAGTTTTCTGGTAACAGGAGCGTCGGCTTTCTTT. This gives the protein CASSFLVTGASAFF.

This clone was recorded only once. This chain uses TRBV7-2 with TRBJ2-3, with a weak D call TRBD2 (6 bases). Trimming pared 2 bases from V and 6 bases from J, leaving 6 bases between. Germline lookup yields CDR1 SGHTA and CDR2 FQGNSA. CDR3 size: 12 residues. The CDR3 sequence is CASSLTSDTQYF. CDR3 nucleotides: TGTGCCAGCAGCTTAACTAGCGATACGCAGTATTTT.

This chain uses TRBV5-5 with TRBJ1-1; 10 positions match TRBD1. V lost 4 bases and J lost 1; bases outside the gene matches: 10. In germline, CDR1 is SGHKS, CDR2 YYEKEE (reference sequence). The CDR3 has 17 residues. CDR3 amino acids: CASSPYLGTGANTEAFF. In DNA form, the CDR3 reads TGTGCCAGCAGCCCCTACCTCGGGACAGGGGCGAACACTGAAGCTTTCTTT.

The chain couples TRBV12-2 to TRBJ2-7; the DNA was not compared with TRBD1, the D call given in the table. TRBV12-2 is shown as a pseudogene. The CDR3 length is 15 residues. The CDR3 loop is CASHLPTGFIYEQYF. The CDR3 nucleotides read TGTGCAAGTCACCTCCCGACAGGGTTTATTTACGAGCAGTACTTC.

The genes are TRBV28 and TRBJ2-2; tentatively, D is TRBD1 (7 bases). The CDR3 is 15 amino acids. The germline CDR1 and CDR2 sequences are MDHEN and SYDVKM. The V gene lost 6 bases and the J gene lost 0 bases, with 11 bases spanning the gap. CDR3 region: CASRGGQPNTGELFF. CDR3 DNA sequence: TGTGCCAGCAGGGGGGGACAGCCGAACACCGGGGAGCTGTTTTTT.

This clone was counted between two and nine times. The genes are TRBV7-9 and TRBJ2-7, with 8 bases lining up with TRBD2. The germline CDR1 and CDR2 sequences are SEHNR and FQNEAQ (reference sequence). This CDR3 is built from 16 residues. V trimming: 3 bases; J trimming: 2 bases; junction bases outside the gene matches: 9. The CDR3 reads CASSFPFGGGTYEQYF. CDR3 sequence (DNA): TGTGCCAGCAGCTTCCCCTTTGGCGGGGGGACCTACGAGCAGTACTTC.

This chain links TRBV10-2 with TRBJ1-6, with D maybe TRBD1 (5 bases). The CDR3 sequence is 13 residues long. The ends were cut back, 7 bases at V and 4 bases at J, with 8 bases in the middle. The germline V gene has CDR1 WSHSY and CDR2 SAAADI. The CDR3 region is CASTDSYNSPLHF. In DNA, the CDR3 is TGCGCCAGCACCGACAGTTATAATTCACCCCTCCACTTT.

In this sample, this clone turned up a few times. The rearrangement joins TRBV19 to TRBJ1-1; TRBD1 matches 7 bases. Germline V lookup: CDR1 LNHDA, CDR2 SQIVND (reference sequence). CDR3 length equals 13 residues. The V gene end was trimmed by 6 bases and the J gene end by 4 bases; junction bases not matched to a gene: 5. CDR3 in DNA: TGTGCCAGTAGACCTACAGGGGTCACTGAAGCTTTCTTT. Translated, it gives CASRPTGVTEAFF.

CDR3 coding DNA: TGTGCCAGCAGCTTTAATAGAGGAGATACGCAGTATTTT. Protein: CASSFNRGDTQYF. This rearrangement joins TRBV7-2 to TRBJ2-3; D uncertain. With 3 bases removed from V and 5 bases from J, the gap between germline ends came to 9 bases. Germline V CDR1 and CDR2: SGHTA, FQGNSA. The CDR3 runs to 13 residues.

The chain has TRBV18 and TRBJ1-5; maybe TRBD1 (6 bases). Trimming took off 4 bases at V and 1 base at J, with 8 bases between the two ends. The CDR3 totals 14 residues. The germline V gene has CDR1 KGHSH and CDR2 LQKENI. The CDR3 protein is CASSRTDSNQPQHF. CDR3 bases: TGTGCCAGCTCACGGACAGACAGCAATCAGCCCCAGCATTTT.

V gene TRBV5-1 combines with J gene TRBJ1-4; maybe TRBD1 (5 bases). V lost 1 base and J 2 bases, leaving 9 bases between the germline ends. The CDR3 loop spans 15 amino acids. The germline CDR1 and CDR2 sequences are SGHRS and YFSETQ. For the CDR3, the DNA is TGCGCCAGCAGCTTGAATGGGGGGACTAATGAAAAACTGTTTTTT. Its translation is CASSLNGGTNEKLFF.